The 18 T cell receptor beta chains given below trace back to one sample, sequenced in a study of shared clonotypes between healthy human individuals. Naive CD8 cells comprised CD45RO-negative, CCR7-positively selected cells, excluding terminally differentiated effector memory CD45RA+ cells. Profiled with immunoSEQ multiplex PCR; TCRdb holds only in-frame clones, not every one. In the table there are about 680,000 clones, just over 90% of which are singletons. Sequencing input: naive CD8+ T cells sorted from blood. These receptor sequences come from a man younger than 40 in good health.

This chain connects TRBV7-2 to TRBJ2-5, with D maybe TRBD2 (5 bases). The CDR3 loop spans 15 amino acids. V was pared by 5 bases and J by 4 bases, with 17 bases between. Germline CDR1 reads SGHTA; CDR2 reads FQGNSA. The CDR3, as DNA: TGTGCCAGCAGCCTGTTAGGAGGAATATCAGAGACCCAGTACTTC. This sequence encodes CASSLLGGISETQYF.

This CDR3 reads CASSWGQEQYF. The CDR3 DNA reads TGTGCCAGCAGTTGGGGGCAGGAGCAGTACTTC. The chain employs TRBV27 and TRBJ2-7; weak D call: TRBD1 (6 bases). The germline V gene has CDR1 MNHEY and CDR2 SMNVEV (reference sequence). The CDR3 runs to 11 residues. V shed 4 bases and J shed 7 bases, with 8 bases lying between them.

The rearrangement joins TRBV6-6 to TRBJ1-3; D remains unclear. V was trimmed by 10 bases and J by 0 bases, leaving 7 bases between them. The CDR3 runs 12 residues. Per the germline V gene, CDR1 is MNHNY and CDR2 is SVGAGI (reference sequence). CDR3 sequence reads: CATLTSGNTIYF. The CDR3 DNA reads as TGTGCCACCCTAACCTCTGGAAACACCATATATTTT.

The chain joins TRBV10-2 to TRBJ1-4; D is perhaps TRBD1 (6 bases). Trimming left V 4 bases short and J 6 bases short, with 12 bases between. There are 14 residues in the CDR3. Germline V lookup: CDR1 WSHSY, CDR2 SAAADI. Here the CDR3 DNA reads TGCGCCAGCAGTGGTACAGGGTCATATGAAAAACTGTTTTTT. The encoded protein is CASSGTGSYEKLFF.

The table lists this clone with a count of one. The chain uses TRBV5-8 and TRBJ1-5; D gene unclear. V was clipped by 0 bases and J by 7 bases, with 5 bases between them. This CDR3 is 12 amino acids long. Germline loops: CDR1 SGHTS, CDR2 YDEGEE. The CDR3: CASSLEVQPQHF. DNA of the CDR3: TGTGCCAGCAGCTTGGAAGTCCAGCCCCAGCATTTT.

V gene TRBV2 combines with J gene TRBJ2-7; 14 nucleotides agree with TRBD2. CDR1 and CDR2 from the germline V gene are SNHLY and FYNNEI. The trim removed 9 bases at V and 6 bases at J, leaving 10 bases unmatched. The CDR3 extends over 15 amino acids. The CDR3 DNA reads TGTGCCAGACGAGAGGGACTAGCGGGAGCTGGCGAGCAGTACTTC. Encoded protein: CARREGLAGAGEQYF. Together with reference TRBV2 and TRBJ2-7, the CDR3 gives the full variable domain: EPEVTQTPSHQVTQMGQEVILRCVPISNHLYFYWYRQILGQKVEFLVSFYNNEISEKSEIFDDQFSVERPDGSNFTLKIRSTKLEDSAMYFCARREGLAGAGEQYFGPGTRLTVT.

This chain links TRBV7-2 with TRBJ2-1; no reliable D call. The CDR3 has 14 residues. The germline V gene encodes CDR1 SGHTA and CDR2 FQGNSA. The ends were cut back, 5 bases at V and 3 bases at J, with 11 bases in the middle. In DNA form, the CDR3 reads TGTGCCAGCAGCCCCTCATGGAACTACAATGAGCAGTTCTTC. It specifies CASSPSWNYNEQFF.

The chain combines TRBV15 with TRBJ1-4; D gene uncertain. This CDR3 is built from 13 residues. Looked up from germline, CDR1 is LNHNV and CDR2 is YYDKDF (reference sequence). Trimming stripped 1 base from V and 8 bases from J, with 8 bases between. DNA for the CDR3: TGTGCCACCAGCAGAGTTGTGGGGGAAAAACTGTTTTTT. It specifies CATSRVVGEKLFF.

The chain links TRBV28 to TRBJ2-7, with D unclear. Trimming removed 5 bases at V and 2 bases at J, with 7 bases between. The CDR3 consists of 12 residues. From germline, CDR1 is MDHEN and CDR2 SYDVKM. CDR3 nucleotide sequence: TGTGCCAGCAGTAAGTCGGCCTACGAGCAGTACTTC. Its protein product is CASSKSAYEQYF.

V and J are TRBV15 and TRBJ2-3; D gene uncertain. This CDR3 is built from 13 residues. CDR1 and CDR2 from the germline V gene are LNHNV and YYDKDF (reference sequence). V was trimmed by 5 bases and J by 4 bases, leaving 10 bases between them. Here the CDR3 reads CATSYRLADTQYF. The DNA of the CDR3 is TGTGCCACCAGCTACAGACTGGCAGATACGCAGTATTTT.

CDR3 nucleotide sequence: TGTGCCAGCAGTTCCTATAGCGGGAATGAGCAGTTCTTC. Translation gives CASSSYSGNEQFF. V and J are TRBV2 and TRBJ2-1, with TRBD2 matching over 7 bases. The junction had 5 bases not matched to a gene; V was cut back by 5 bases and J by 7 bases. From germline, CDR1 is SNHLY and CDR2 FYNNEI. This CDR3 has 13 residues. The full variable domain, in which reference TRBV2 and TRBJ2-1 provide the parts outside the CDR3, is EPEVTQTPSHQVTQMGQEVILRCVPISNHLYFYWYRQILGQKVEFLVSFYNNEISEKSEIFDDQFSVERPDGSNFTLKIRSTKLEDSAMYFCASSSYSGNEQFFGPGTRLTVL.

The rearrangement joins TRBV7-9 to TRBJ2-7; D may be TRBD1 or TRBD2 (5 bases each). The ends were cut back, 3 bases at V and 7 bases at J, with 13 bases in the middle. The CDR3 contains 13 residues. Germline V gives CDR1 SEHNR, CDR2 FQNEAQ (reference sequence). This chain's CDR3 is CASSFPGDPEQYF. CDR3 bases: TGTGCCAGCAGCTTCCCCGGGGACCCTGAGCAGTACTTC.

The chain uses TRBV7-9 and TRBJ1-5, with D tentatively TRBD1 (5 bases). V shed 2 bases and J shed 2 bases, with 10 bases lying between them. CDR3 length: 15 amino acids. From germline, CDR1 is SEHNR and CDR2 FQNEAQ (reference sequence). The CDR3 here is CASSLSGWGNQPQHF. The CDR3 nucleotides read TGTGCCAGCAGCTTATCAGGGTGGGGCAATCAGCCCCAGCATTTT. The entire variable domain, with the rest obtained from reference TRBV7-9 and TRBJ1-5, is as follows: DTGVSQNPRHKITKRGQNVTFRCDPISEHNRLYWYRQTLGQGPEFLTYFQNEAQLEKSRLLSDRFSAERPKGSFSTLEIQRTEQGDSAMYLCASSLSGWGNQPQHFGDGTRLSIL.

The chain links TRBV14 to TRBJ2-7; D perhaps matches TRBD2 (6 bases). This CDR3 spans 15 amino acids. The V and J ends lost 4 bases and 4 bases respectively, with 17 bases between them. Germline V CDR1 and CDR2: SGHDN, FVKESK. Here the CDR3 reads CASSRGLQDFYEQYF. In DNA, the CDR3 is TGTGCCAGCAGCCGAGGACTACAGGATTTTTACGAGCAGTACTTC. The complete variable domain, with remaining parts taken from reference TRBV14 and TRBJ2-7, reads EAGVTQFPSHSVIEKGQTVTLRCDPISGHDNLYWYRRVMGKEIKFLLHFVKESKQDESGMPNNRFLAERTGGTYSTLKVQPAELEDSGVYFCASSRGLQDFYEQYFGPGTRLTVT.

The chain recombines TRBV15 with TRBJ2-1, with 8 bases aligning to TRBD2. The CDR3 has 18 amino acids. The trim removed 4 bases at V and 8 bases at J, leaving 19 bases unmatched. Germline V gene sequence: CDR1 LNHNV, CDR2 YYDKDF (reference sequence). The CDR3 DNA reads TGTGCCACCAGCACAGGTAGTAGTGTAGCGGGACCTCTCCATGAGCAGTTCTTC. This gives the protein CATSTGSSVAGPLHEQFF.

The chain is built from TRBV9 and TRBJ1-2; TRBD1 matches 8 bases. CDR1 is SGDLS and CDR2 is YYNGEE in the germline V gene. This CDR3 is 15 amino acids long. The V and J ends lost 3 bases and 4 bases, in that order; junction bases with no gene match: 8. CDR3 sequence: CASSEGQAPFYGYTF. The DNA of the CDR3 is TGTGCCAGCAGCGAGGGACAGGCTCCGTTCTATGGCTACACCTTC.

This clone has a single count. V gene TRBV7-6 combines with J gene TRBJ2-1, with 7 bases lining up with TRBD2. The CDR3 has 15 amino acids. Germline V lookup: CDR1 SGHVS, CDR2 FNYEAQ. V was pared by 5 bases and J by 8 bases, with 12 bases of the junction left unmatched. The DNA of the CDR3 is TGTGCCAGCAGCCCCCGGGACTACTTTCGGGATGAGCAGTTCTTC. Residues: CASSPRDYFRDEQFF.

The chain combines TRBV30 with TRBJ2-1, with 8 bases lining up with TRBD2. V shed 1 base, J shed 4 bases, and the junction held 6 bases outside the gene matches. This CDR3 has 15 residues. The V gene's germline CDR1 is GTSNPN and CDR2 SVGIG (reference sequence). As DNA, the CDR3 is TGTGCCTGGAGTGGCTCGGGGGGGGTTTACAATGAGCAGTTCTTC. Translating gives CAWSGSGGVYNEQFF.